This passage covers 22 T cell receptor beta chains from one sample sequenced in a study of OX40 agonist ivuxolimab in advanced cancers. Generated by immunoSEQ multiplex PCR, the TCRdb table keeps only in-frame clones and is missing some. Among roughly 52,000 clones, 70% to 85% were seen once, and the ten largest hold roughly 6.3%. The material sequenced was CD4+ or CD8+ T cells sorted from blood, taken in a trial of the OX40 agonist ivuxolimab. Receptors originate from an adult with an advanced solid tumor such as melanoma, head and neck, liver or kidney cancer.

The table lists this clone with a few counts. The rearrangement uses TRBV28 and TRBJ1-1, with TRBD1 matching 9 bases. V lost 4 bases to trimming and J lost 4 bases; unmatched junction nucleotides: 7. The V gene's germline CDR1 is MDHEN and CDR2 SYDVKM. There are 15 residues in the CDR3. CDR3 sequence: CASSYPDRGGTEAFF. The DNA for the CDR3 is TGTGCCAGCAGTTACCCGGACAGGGGAGGCACTGAAGCTTTCTTT.

The table lists this clone with a few counts. The chain recombines TRBV21-1 with TRBJ1-2. TRBV21-1 is an annotated pseudogene. The CDR3 spans 14 residues. The CDR3 nucleotides read TGTGCCAGCAGCAACCACCGCGATCCCTGCGGCTACACCTTC. Residues: CASSNHRDPCGYTF.

The gene calls are TRBV5-4 and TRBJ2-2, with 8 bases aligning to TRBD2. The CDR3 has 16 residues. After removal of 3 bases from V and 2 bases from J, the junction contained 6 bases not matched to a gene. Germline CDR1 SGHNT, CDR2 YYREEE (reference sequence). In nucleotides, the CDR3 is TGTGCCAGCAGCTATCCTAGCGGGCAAAACACCGGGGAGCTGTTTTTT. The encoded protein is CASSYPSGQNTGELFF.

The chain uses TRBV19 and TRBJ2-5, with 15 bases that match TRBD2. The CDR3 consists of 18 residues. The V gene's germline CDR1 is LNHDA and CDR2 SQIVND (reference sequence). V gave up 4 bases and J gave up 3 bases; unmatched junction bases: 9. The CDR3 nucleotides are TGTGCCAGTAGTAAGGGACTAGCGGGAGGAGGGGGCGAAGAGACCCAGTACTTC. This sequence encodes CASSKGLAGGGGEETQYF.

This clone was counted a few times. This chain connects TRBV5-1 to TRBJ1-1; no firm D call. The CDR3 length is 13 residues. CDR1 is SGHRS and CDR2 is YFSETQ in the germline V gene. The V end was cut by 6 bases, the J end by 0 bases, with 9 bases between. CDR3 coding DNA: TGCGCCAGCACTCGGTCCCTGAACACTGAAGCTTTCTTT. As protein: CASTRSLNTEAFF. Full variable domain (remainder filled in from reference TRBV5-1 and TRBJ1-1): KAGVTQTPRYLIKTRGQQVTLSCSPISGHRSVSWYQQTPGQGLQFLFEYFSETQRNKGNFPGRFSGRQFSNSRSEMNVSTLELGDSALYLCASTRSLNTEAFFGQGTRLTVV.

There are a few counts of this clone. V is TRBV10-2 and J is TRBJ1-2, with no clear D. Trimming shortened V by 0 bases and J by 7 bases, and 21 bases separated the two germline ends. This CDR3 region has 17 residues. CDR1 and CDR2 from the germline V gene are WSHSY and SAAADI. The CDR3: CASSESGKLWARPGYTF. CDR3 sequence (DNA): TGCGCCAGCAGTGAGTCGGGGAAGCTATGGGCACGCCCTGGCTACACCTTC.

V is TRBV5-6 and J is TRBJ2-2; D is tentatively TRBD1 or TRBD2 (5 bases each). The germline V gene has CDR1 SGHDT and CDR2 YYEEEE. The CDR3 length is 14 residues. Trimming stripped 0 bases from V and 6 bases from J, with 9 bases between. The CDR3, as DNA: TGTGCCAGCAGCTTGGCCTGGGGGTCCGGGGAGCTGTTTTTT. Its protein is CASSLAWGSGELFF.

V gene TRBV5-1 combines with J gene TRBJ2-7, with TRBD2 matching 7 bases. Germline lookup yields CDR1 SGHRS and CDR2 YFSETQ. This CDR3 has 15 amino acids. V was pared by 4 bases and J by 4 bases, with 11 bases of the junction left unmatched. This CDR3 is CASSPEDGRLYEQYF. For the CDR3, the DNA is TGCGCCAGCAGCCCGGAGGACGGGAGGCTATACGAGCAGTACTTC.

The rearrangement uses TRBV4-3 and TRBJ2-2; possible D gene TRBD1, 5 bases. The CDR3 is 15 residues long. Trimming shortened V by 2 bases and J by 3 bases, and 10 bases separated the two germline ends. Germline V gene data show CDR1 as LGHNA and CDR2 as YSLEER. CDR3 in amino acids: CASSQIIGDTGELFF. Written as DNA, the CDR3 is TGCGCCAGCAGCCAAATTATAGGGGACACCGGGGAGCTGTTTTTT.

The chain is built from TRBV11-2 and TRBJ2-5; 9 nucleotides agree with TRBD2. The end of the DNA fits TRBJ2-7 better, so the J call may be wrong. Germline loops: CDR1 SGHAT, CDR2 FQNNGV. This CDR3 comprises 17 residues. The CDR3 DNA sequence: TGTGCCAGCAGCTTAGATAGCGAGCGGGGGGTCTCCTACGAGCAGTACTTC. Translation gives CASSLDSERGVSYEQYF.

This chain links TRBV29-1 with TRBJ2-7; D is unresolved. Trimming pared 6 bases from V and 2 bases from J, leaving 8 bases between. Germline lookup yields CDR1 SQVTM and CDR2 ANQGSEA. The CDR3 totals 11 residues. The CDR3: CSVAETYEQYF. CDR3 DNA: TGCAGCGTCGCAGAGACCTACGAGCAGTACTTC.

V and J are TRBV30 and TRBJ2-3; D is ambiguous. The ends were cut back, 8 bases at V and 1 base at J, with 10 bases in the middle. The germline CDR1 and CDR2 sequences are GTSNPN and SVGIG (reference sequence). This CDR3 region has 12 residues. CDR3: CARDTGTDTQYF. In DNA, the CDR3 is TGTGCCCGAGACACAGGCACAGATACGCAGTATTTT.

This clone was observed a few times. J is TRBJ1-1 and V is TRBV5-4; TRBD1 might be the D (6 bases). The germline gives CDR1 SGHNT, CDR2 YYREEE (reference sequence). V gave up 5 bases and J gave up 7 bases, with 18 bases separating them. The CDR3 loop spans 14 amino acids. The CDR3 region is CASSRPDRLVEAFF. In DNA, the CDR3 is TGTGCCAGCAGTAGACCTGACAGGCTTGTTGAAGCTTTCTTT. The variable domain in full, completed from reference TRBV5-4 and TRBJ1-1, reads ETGVTQSPTHLIKTRGQQVTLRCSSQSGHNTVSWYQQALGQGPQFIFQYYREEENGRGNFPPRFSGLQFPNYSSELNVNALELDDSALYLCASSRPDRLVEAFFGQGTRLTVV.

The chain couples TRBV14 to TRBJ1-1, with D unresolved. Trimming removed 4 bases at V and 6 bases at J, with 18 bases between. The germline V gene encodes CDR1 SGHDN and CDR2 FVKESK. CDR3 size: 15 residues. CDR3 residues: CASSPLGREGPEAFF. DNA for the CDR3: TGTGCCAGCAGCCCCCTTGGGAGGGAAGGCCCTGAAGCTTTCTTT.

The chain recombines TRBV4-3 with TRBJ2-5; 8 positions agree with TRBD2. The germline V gene encodes CDR1 LGHNA and CDR2 YSLEER. This CDR3 spans 14 amino acids. V was pared by 5 bases and J by 5 bases, with 7 bases of the junction left unmatched. This CDR3 reads CASSGRGEPETQYF. In DNA form, the CDR3 reads TGCGCCAGCAGCGGGCGGGGGGAGCCGGAGACCCAGTACTTC.

There are a few counts of this clone. This rearrangement joins TRBV9 to TRBJ1-1; D may be TRBD1 (6 bases). The germline V gene encodes CDR1 SGDLS and CDR2 YYNGEE. V lost 0 bases to trimming and J lost 1 base, with 10 bases between them. The CDR3 extends over 15 amino acids. Here the CDR3 DNA reads TGTGCCAGCAGCGTAGCAGGGGCGCGGAACACTGAAGCTTTCTTT. Protein: CASSVAGARNTEAFF.

This chain uses TRBV7-2 with TRBJ2-7; 16 bases are shared with TRBD2. The CDR3 covers 15 residues. CDR1 and CDR2 from the germline V gene are SGHTA and FQGNSA. The V segment lost 5 bases and the J segment 7 bases; nucleotides outside the gene matches: 5. The CDR3 protein is CASSLSGLAGGEQYF. Here the CDR3 DNA reads TGTGCCAGCAGCCTATCGGGACTAGCGGGAGGGGAGCAGTACTTC.

The rearrangement uses TRBV18 and TRBJ1-6, with D tentatively TRBD1 (5 bases). From germline, CDR1 is KGHSH and CDR2 LQKENI. The CDR3 runs 14 residues. Between the trimmed V and J ends, which lost 2 bases and 7 bases, there was a span of 9 bases. The CDR3 is CASSPGGKNSPLHF. The CDR3, as DNA: TGTGCCAGCTCACCAGGGGGGAAGAATTCACCCCTCCACTTT.

V is TRBV6-1 and J is TRBJ2-5; the D is unclear. The J call is uncertain, as TRBJ2-7 better fits the DNA end. The CDR3 contains 13 residues. Germline V gene data show CDR1 as MNHNS and CDR2 as SASEGT. CDR3 sequence reads: CASRPIYSYEQYF. CDR3 in DNA: TGTGCCAGCAGACCTATCTACTCCTACGAGCAGTACTTC.

The V and J genes are TRBV7-9 and TRBJ2-7; 9 bases fit TRBD2. The CDR3 runs to 15 residues. Trimming removed 5 bases from V and 4 bases from J; junction bases left unmatched: 9. CDR1 is SEHNR, CDR2 FQNEAQ, per germline (reference sequence). This CDR3 is CASSQVAGVGYEQYF. Here the CDR3 DNA reads TGTGCCAGCAGCCAAGTAGCGGGAGTCGGTTACGAGCAGTACTTC.

The chain employs TRBV21-1 and TRBJ2-3; the table names TRBD2, a call not compared with the DNA. TRBV21-1 is designated a pseudogene. The CDR3 extends over 18 amino acids. CDR3 loop: CASSRRRTSGGGTDTQYF. CDR3 DNA sequence: TGTGCCAGCAGCAGGCGCAGAACTAGCGGGGGGGGGACAGATACGCAGTATTTT.

This clone was observed once. The rearrangement uses TRBV6-1 and TRBJ1-5; D is uncertain. The V end was cut by 3 bases, the J end by 4 bases, with 10 bases between. This CDR3 has 14 residues. CDR1 and CDR2 from the germline V gene are MNHNS and SASEGT. CDR3 residues: CASSDVAQNQPQHF. The CDR3 DNA reads as TGTGCCAGCAGTGACGTCGCCCAAAATCAGCCCCAGCATTTT.